This T cell receptor beta chain was recovered during a study of T cells in Graves' hyperthyroidism and ophthalmopathy. The table lists this clonotype with a few counts. The antigen remains unidentified. Germline lookup yields CDR1 MNHEY and CDR2 SVGEGT. This CDR3 region has 15 residues. With 6 bases removed from V and 6 bases from J, the gap between germline ends came to 17 bases. The source material, RNA transcripts, was used to amplify TCR beta CDR3 regions. HTBI primers were used for first-round RT-PCR of the TCR CDR3. TCRdb used MiXCR to reprocess the multiplex PCR reads, holding one entry per CDR3 protein. The table includes some 490,000 distinct CDR3 sequences, less than 25% detected once. Study-level findings and limits: Median prediction lead before ophthalmopathy onset was 6.5 to 7 months with the model.

The gene calls are TRBV6-2 or TRBV6-3 and TRBJ2-2; possible D gene TRBD1, 6 bases. The material sequenced was blood. The sequence was obtained from a woman aged 70-85 years with Graves' ophthalmopathy. The CDR3 sequence is CASSPQRGGAGELFF. Written as DNA, the CDR3 is TGTGCCAGCAGCCCTCAACGAGGGGGAGCCGGGGAGCTGTTTTTT.